Listed below are T cell receptor beta chains from one sample, sequenced in a study of blood T cell repertoires in COVID-19. Produced via immunoSEQ multiplex PCR; TCRdb's table is partial and in-frame only. The sample shows 250,000 to 300,000 clones, around nine tenths of them seen only once. Sequencing was done on a sample of peripheral blood. All receptors come from a woman between 65 and 79 years old with COVID-19, enrolled during active disease. Both conserved end residues are part of each CDR3. D genes are given only for firm matches. Clone size is not always given. Where it is, it says once, few, many or a class for expanded clones.

V gene: TRBV11-2
J gene: TRBJ1-3
D gene: -
clone size: -
CDR3 DNA: TGTGCCAGCAGCTTAGACAGGCCCGGCTCTGGAAACACCATATATTTT
CDR3 protein: CASSLDRPGSGNTIYF

V gene: TRBV9
J gene: TRBJ2-1
D gene: TRBD2
clone size: -
CDR3 DNA: TGTGCCAGCAGCGCTAGCGGAAACTCCTACAATGAGCAGTTCTTC
CDR3 protein: CASSASGNSYNEQFF

V gene: TRBV29-1
J gene: TRBJ1-4
D gene: TRBD1
clone size: -
CDR3 DNA: TGCAGCGCTTGGACAGGCTTTAATGAAAAACTGTTTTTT
CDR3 protein: CSAWTGFNEKLFF

V gene: TRBV29-1
J gene: TRBJ2-3
D gene: -
clone size: -
CDR3 DNA: TGCAGCGTTGATGGGAGAGATACGCAGTATTTT
CDR3 protein: CSVDGRDTQYF

V gene: TRBV9
J gene: TRBJ1-2
D gene: -
clone size: -
CDR3 DNA: TGTGCCAGCAGCGTAGGCGGGAGAGGCTATGGCTACACCTTC
CDR3 protein: CASSVGGRGYGYTF

V gene: TRBV6-2/TRBV6-3
J gene: TRBJ1-2
D gene: -
clone size: -
CDR3 DNA: TGTGCCAGCAGTTACTCACTGGACTCGAACTATGGCTACACCTTC
CDR3 protein: CASSYSLDSNYGYTF

V gene: TRBV10-2
J gene: TRBJ1-1
D gene: -
clone size: few
CDR3 DNA: TGCGCCAGCAAGAAGGGTCAGGGATTACTGAACACTGAAGCTTTCTTT
CDR3 protein: CASKKGQGLLNTEAFF

V gene: TRBV9
J gene: TRBJ2-7
D gene: TRBD2
clone size: -
CDR3 DNA: TGTGCCAGCAGCCCGACTAGCGGGGCCCTCGAGCAGTACTTC
CDR3 protein: CASSPTSGALEQYF

V gene: TRBV4-3
J gene: TRBJ1-2
D gene: -
clone size: once
CDR3 DNA: TGCGCCAGCAGCCCGGATATTACAGGGACCAACTATGGCTACACCTTC
CDR3 protein: CASSPDITGTNYGYTF

V gene: TRBV5-1
J gene: TRBJ1-4
D gene: -
clone size: -
CDR3 DNA: TGCGCCAGCCAGAGGAGGGTTAATGAAAAACTGTTTTTT
CDR3 protein: CASQRRVNEKLFF

V gene: TRBV24-1
J gene: TRBJ2-3
D gene: -
clone size: once
CDR3 DNA: TGTGCCACCAGTGATTTCGACAAGATCACAGATACGCAGTATTTT
CDR3 protein: CATSDFDKITDTQYF

V gene: TRBV18
J gene: TRBJ2-7
D gene: TRBD1
clone size: -
CDR3 DNA: TGTGCCAGCTCGGGACAGGGGACCTACGAGCAGTACTTC
CDR3 protein: CASSGQGTYEQYF

V gene: TRBV2
J gene: TRBJ2-1
D gene: TRBD2
clone size: -
CDR3 DNA: TGTGCCGCGGAGGGGCGGGGGGATTCCTACAATGAGCAGTTCTTC
CDR3 protein: CAAEGRGDSYNEQFF

V gene: TRBV12-5
J gene: TRBJ1-3
D gene: TRBD1
clone size: -
CDR3 DNA: TGTGCTAGTGGAACCTGGACAGGTCGCGGAAACACCATATATTTT
CDR3 protein: CASGTWTGRGNTIYF

V gene: TRBV2
J gene: TRBJ1-6
D gene: -
clone size: few
CDR3 DNA: TGTGCCAGCAGTGAAGCAGGGGGTTCACCCCTCCACTTT
CDR3 protein: CASSEAGGSPLHF

V gene: TRBV3-1/TRBV3-2
J gene: TRBJ2-5
D gene: -
clone size: -
CDR3 DNA: TGTGCCAGCAGCCAAGTCGCGGAGACCCAGTACTTC
CDR3 protein: CASSQVAETQYF

V gene: TRBV12-5
J gene: TRBJ1-2
D gene: -
clone size: -
CDR3 DNA: TGTGCTAGTGGTTTAAACAGTGATGGCTACACCTTC
CDR3 protein: CASGLNSDGYTF

V gene: TRBV19
J gene: TRBJ2-7
D gene: TRBD1
clone size: -
CDR3 DNA: TGTGCCAGTAGCCCTACGGGACAGGGTCGTTTGTCCTACGAGCAGTACTTC
CDR3 protein: CASSPTGQGRLSYEQYF

V gene: TRBV19
J gene: TRBJ2-5
D gene: -
clone size: -
CDR3 DNA: TGTGCCAGTAACCACAGGGCAGGGGAGACCCAGTACTTC
CDR3 protein: CASNHRAGETQYF

V gene: TRBV11-2
J gene: TRBJ2-5
D gene: TRBD2
clone size: -
CDR3 DNA: TGTGCCAGCAGCTTAGGGCTAGCGGATAAAGAGACCCAGTACTTC
CDR3 protein: CASSLGLADKETQYF

V gene: TRBV5-8
J gene: TRBJ2-6
D gene: -
clone size: -
CDR3 DNA: TGTGCCAGCAGCTTGGCCCGGGTGGGGCCCTCTGGGGCCAACGTCCTGACTTTC
CDR3 protein: CASSLARVGPSGANVLTF

V gene: TRBV19
J gene: TRBJ2-7
D gene: TRBD1
clone size: -
CDR3 DNA: TGTGCCAGTAGCACAGGGGTCAGCTCCTACGAGCAGTACTTC
CDR3 protein: CASSTGVSSYEQYF

V gene: TRBV7-9
J gene: TRBJ2-3
D gene: TRBD2
clone size: -
CDR3 DNA: TGTGCCAGCAGCTTAGCGATCGCGGCGGGGGGGCAAACAGATACGCAGTATTTT
CDR3 protein: CASSLAIAAGGQTDTQYF

V gene: TRBV11-2
J gene: TRBJ2-7
D gene: -
clone size: -
CDR3 DNA: TGTGCCAGCAGCCAAATCAGGCGCTCCTACGAGCAGTACTTC
CDR3 protein: CASSQIRRSYEQYF

V gene: TRBV7-9
J gene: TRBJ2-5
D gene: TRBD1
clone size: -
CDR3 DNA: TGTGCCAGCAGCTTAGCCCGGGACAGTCTTCAAGAGACCCAGTACTTC
CDR3 protein: CASSLARDSLQETQYF

V gene: TRBV5-1
J gene: TRBJ2-2
D gene: TRBD1
clone size: -
CDR3 DNA: TGCGCCAGCAGCTTCGGACAGGGGATATTGGCCGGGGAGCTGTTTTTT
CDR3 protein: CASSFGQGILAGELFF

V gene: TRBV3-1/TRBV3-2
J gene: TRBJ1-1
D gene: TRBD1
clone size: -
CDR3 DNA: TGTGCCAGCAGCCAGGGACAGGGGACCACTGAAGCTTTCTTT
CDR3 protein: CASSQGQGTTEAFF

V gene: TRBV5-5
J gene: TRBJ1-1
D gene: -
clone size: -
CDR3 DNA: TGTGCCAGCAGCTTTCATAGTGACACTGAAGCTTTCTTT
CDR3 protein: CASSFHSDTEAFF

V gene: TRBV9
J gene: TRBJ2-7
D gene: -
clone size: -
CDR3 DNA: TGTGCCAGCAGCGGGCTACGGGACGAGCAGTACTTC
CDR3 protein: CASSGLRDEQYF

V gene: TRBV6-5
J gene: TRBJ1-2
D gene: -
clone size: few
CDR3 DNA: TGTGCCAGCATAAGTACAGCCTGGAACTATGGCTACACCTTC
CDR3 protein: CASISTAWNYGYTF

V gene: TRBV7-9
J gene: TRBJ1-6
D gene: -
clone size: -
CDR3 DNA: TGTGCCAGCAGCATTAGAGGAATAAAGTATAGCTCCTATAATTCACCCCTCCACTTT
CDR3 protein: CASSIRGIKYSSYNSPLHF

V gene: TRBV9
J gene: TRBJ2-2
D gene: TRBD1
clone size: -
CDR3 DNA: TGTGCCAGCAGCGGCCAATACAGGGGGCGCGGGACCGGGGAGCTGTTTTTT
CDR3 protein: CASSGQYRGRGTGELFF

V gene: TRBV7-9
J gene: TRBJ1-4
D gene: TRBD1
clone size: -
CDR3 DNA: TGTGCCAGCAGCCCCCGGACAGGACTTTCTGAAAAACTGTTTTTT
CDR3 protein: CASSPRTGLSEKLFF

V gene: TRBV2
J gene: TRBJ1-6
D gene: TRBD1
clone size: -
CDR3 DNA: TGTGCCAGCAGTACCGGTGAGGGGGCTTTCTATTCACCCCTCCACTTT
CDR3 protein: CASSTGEGAFYSPLHF

V gene: TRBV10-1
J gene: TRBJ2-7
D gene: -
clone size: -
CDR3 DNA: TGCGCCAGCAGTGGACAGGCCACGGGCGACGAGCAGTACTTC
CDR3 protein: CASSGQATGDEQYF

V gene: TRBV28
J gene: TRBJ2-2
D gene: TRBD1
clone size: -
CDR3 DNA: TGTGCCAGCAGTTCCACAGGGGGCTCCGGGGAGCTGTTTTTT
CDR3 protein: CASSSTGGSGELFF

V gene: TRBV19
J gene: TRBJ2-3
D gene: -
clone size: -
CDR3 DNA: TGTGCCAGTAGTATCCGGGATACGCAGTATTTT
CDR3 protein: CASSIRDTQYF

V gene: TRBV19
J gene: TRBJ2-1
D gene: TRBD1
clone size: -
CDR3 DNA: TGTGCCAGTAGTATTCGGGGGACAGGGGCCCACAATGAGCAGTTCTTC
CDR3 protein: CASSIRGTGAHNEQFF

V gene: TRBV6-5
J gene: TRBJ1-4
D gene: -
clone size: -
CDR3 DNA: TGTGCCAGCACCCACAGGGAAAACCCCTCTGAAAAACTGTTTTTT
CDR3 protein: CASTHRENPSEKLFF

V gene: TRBV9
J gene: TRBJ2-7
D gene: TRBD2
clone size: -
CDR3 DNA: TGTGCCAGCAGCGTAGCTAGCGGGGACTACGAGCAGTACTTC
CDR3 protein: CASSVASGDYEQYF

V gene: TRBV11-3
J gene: TRBJ2-2
D gene: TRBD2
clone size: -
CDR3 DNA: TGTGCCAGCAGCTTAACGGGGGGGCTCACCGGGGAGCTGTTTTTT
CDR3 protein: CASSLTGGLTGELFF